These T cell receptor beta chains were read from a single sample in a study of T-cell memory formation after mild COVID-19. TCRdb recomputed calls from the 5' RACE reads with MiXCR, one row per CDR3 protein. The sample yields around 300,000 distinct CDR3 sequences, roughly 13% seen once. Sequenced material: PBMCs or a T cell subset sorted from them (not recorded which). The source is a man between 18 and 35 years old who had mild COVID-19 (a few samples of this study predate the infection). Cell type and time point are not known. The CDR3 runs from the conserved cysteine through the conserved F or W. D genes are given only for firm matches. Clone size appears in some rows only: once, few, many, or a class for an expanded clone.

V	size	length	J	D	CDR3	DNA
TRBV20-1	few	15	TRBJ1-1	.	CSAIVFGRLNTEAFF	TGCAGTGCTATTGTTTTCGGCAGGTTGAACACTGAAGCTTTCTTT
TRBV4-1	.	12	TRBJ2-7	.	CASSHHSYEQYF	TGCGCCAGCAGCCACCACTCCTACGAGCAGTACTTC
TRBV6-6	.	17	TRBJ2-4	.	CASSYPPGRVAKNIQYF	TGTGCCAGCAGTTACCCCCCCGGACGAGTAGCCAAAAACATTCAGTACTTC
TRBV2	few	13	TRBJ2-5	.	CASSERGKETQYF	TGTGCCAGCAGTGAAAGGGGCAAAGAGACCCAGTACTTC
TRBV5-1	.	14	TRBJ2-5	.	CASSRPGGEETQYF	TGCGCCAGCAGTCGACCGGGCGGAGAAGAGACCCAGTACTTC
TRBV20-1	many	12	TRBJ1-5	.	CSARESNQPQHF	TGCAGTGCTAGGGAGAGCAATCAGCCCCAGCATTTT
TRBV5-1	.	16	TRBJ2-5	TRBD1	CASSFEGTGAEETQYF	TGCGCCAGCAGCTTCGAAGGGACAGGGGCAGAAGAGACCCAGTACTTC
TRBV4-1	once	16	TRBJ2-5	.	CASSQDLGEGGETQYF	TGCGCCAGCAGCCAAGATCTTGGGGAAGGGGGAGAGACCCAGTACTTC
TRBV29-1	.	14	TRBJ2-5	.	CSVDDGFRQETQYF	TGCAGCGTTGATGATGGGTTTCGGCAAGAGACCCAGTACTTC
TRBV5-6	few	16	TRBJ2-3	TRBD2	CASSLSSGGGLNTQYF	TGTGCCAGCAGCTTGAGTTCGGGGGGGGGCTTAAATACGCAGTATTTT
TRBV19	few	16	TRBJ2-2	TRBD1	CASSTQGGVRTGELFF	TGTGCCAGTAGTACTCAAGGGGGCGTGAGGACCGGGGAGCTGTTTTTT
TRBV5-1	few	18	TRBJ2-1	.	CASSLRQQGPLSYNEQFF	TGCGCCAGCAGCTTGAGACAACAGGGACCCCTCTCCTACAATGAGCAGTTCTTC
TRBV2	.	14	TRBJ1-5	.	CASSDRGYNQPQHF	TGTGCCAGCAGTGATCGGGGGTACAATCAGCCCCAGCATTTT
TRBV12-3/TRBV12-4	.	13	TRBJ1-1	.	CASSPSTSTEAFF	TGTGCCAGCAGTCCGTCTACGTCAACTGAAGCTTTCTTT
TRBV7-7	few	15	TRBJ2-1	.	CASSIDSSSYNEQFF	TGTGCCAGCAGCATAGACAGTAGCTCCTACAATGAGCAGTTCTTC
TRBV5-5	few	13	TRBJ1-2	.	CASSLVAGLGYTF	TGTGCCAGCAGCTTGGTGGCAGGATTAGGCTACACCTTC
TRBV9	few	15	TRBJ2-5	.	CASSPKSWYQETQYF	TGTGCCAGCAGCCCCAAGAGTTGGTACCAAGAGACCCAGTACTTC
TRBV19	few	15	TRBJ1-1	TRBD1	CASSDFGQGGTEAFF	TGTGCCAGTAGTGACTTCGGACAGGGGGGCACTGAAGCTTTCTTT
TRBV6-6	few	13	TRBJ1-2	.	CASSHEGNYGYTF	TGTGCCAGCAGCCACGAAGGGAACTATGGCTACACCTTC
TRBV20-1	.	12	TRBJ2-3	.	CSAPLSGYTQYF	TGCAGTGCTCCCCTATCGGGCTATACGCAGTATTTT
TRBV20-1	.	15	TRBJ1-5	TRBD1	CSARRQGVGNQPQHF	TGCAGTGCGAGAAGACAGGGTGTGGGCAATCAGCCCCAGCATTTT
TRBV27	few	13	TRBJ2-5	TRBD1	CASSMDRRETQYF	TGTGCCAGCAGCATGGACAGGCGCGAGACCCAGTACTTC
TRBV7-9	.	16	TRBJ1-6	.	CASSLLQMSVDSPLHF	TGTGCCAGCAGCTTACTCCAGATGTCCGTGGATTCACCCCTCCACTTT
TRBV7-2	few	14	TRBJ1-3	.	CASSFGASGNTIYF	TGTGCCAGCAGCTTCGGGGCATCTGGAAACACCATATATTTT
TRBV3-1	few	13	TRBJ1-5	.	CASSLGMPQPQHF	TGTGCCAGCAGCCTTGGGATGCCTCAGCCCCAGCATTTT
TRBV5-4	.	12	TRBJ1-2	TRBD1	CASSGTGDGYTF	TGTGCCAGCAGCGGGACAGGCGATGGCTACACCTTC
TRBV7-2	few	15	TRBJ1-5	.	CASSVAAGPNQPQHF	TGTGCCAGCAGCGTCGCGGCAGGGCCCAATCAGCCCCAGCATTTT
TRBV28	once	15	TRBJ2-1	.	CASSHGGLAHNEQFF	TGTGCCAGCAGTCACGGGGGGCTGGCCCACAATGAGCAGTTCTTC
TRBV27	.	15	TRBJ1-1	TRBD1	CASSLSGTGATEAFF	TGTGCCAGCAGTTTATCGGGGACAGGGGCCACTGAAGCTTTCTTT
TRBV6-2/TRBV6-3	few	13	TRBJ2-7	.	CASSFAGAGEQYF	TGTGCCAGCAGTTTCGCGGGGGCGGGTGAGCAGTACTTC
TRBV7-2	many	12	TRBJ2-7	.	CASSDGYYEQYF	TGTGCCAGCAGCGATGGTTACTACGAGCAGTACTTC